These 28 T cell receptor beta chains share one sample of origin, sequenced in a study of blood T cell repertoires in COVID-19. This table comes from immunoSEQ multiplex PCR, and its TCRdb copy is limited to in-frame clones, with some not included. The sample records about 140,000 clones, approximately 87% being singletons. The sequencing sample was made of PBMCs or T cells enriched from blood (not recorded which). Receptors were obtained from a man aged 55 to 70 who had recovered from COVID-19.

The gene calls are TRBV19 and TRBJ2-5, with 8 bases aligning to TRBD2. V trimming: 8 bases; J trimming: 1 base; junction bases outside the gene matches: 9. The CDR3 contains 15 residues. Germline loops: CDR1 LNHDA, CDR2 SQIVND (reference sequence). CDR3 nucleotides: TGTGCCAGTCACCAAGCGGGAGCCACCCAAGAGACCCAGTACTTC. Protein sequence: CASHQAGATQETQYF.

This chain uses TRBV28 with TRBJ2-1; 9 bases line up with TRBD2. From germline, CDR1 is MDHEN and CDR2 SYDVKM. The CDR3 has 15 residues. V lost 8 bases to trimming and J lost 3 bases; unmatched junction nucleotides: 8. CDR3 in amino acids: CASSKGLAYYNEQFF. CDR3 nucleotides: TGTGCCAGCTCAAAAGGACTAGCGTACTACAATGAGCAGTTCTTC. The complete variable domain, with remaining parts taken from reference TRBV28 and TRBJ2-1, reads DVKVTQSSRYLVKRTGEKVFLECVQDMDHENMFWYRQDPGLGLRLIYFSYDVKMKEKGDIPEGYSVSREKKERFSLILESASTNQTSMYLCASSKGLAYYNEQFFGPGTRLTVL.

The CDR3 is CASSPEAGLPYNEQFF. CDR3 sequence (DNA): TGTGCCAGCAGCCCGGAAGCGGGACTCCCCTACAATGAGCAGTTCTTC. The chain couples TRBV7-9 to TRBJ2-1; TRBD2 matches 7 bases. Per the germline V gene, CDR1 is SEHNR and CDR2 is FQNEAQ (reference sequence). The ends lost 5 bases at V and 2 bases at J; junction bases unmatched: 9. This CDR3 is 16 amino acids long.

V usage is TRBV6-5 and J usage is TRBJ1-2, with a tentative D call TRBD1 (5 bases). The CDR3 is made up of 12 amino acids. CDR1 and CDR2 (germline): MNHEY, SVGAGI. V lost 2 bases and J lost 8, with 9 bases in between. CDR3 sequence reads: CASSYPGVGYTF. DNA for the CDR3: TGTGCCAGCAGTTACCCGGGGGTCGGCTACACCTTC.

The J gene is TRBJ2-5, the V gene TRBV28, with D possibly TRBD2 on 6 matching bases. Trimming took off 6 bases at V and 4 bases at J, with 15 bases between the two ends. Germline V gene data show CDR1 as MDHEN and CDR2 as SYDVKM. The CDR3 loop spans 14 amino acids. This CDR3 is CASSRGRRGETQYF. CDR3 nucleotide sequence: TGTGCCAGCAGCCGAGGACGGAGGGGAGAGACCCAGTACTTC.

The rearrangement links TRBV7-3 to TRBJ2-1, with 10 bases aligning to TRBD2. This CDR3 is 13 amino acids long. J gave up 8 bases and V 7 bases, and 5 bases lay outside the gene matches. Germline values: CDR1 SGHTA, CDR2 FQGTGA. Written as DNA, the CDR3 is TGTGCCAGCAAACCTAGCGGGGGCTATGAGCAGTTCTTC. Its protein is CASKPSGGYEQFF.

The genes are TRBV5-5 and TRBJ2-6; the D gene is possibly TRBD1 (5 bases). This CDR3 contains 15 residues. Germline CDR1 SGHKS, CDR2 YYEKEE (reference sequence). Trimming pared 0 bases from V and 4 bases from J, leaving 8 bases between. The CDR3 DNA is TGTGCCAGCAGCTTGGCAGGGTTCGGGGCCAACGTCCTGACTTTC. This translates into CASSLAGFGANVLTF.

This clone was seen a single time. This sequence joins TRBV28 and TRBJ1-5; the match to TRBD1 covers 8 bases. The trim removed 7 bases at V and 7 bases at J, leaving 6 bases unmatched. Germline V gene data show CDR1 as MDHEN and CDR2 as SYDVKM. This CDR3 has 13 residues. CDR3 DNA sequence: TGTGCCAGCACCGGACAGGGACGGCAGCCCCAGCATTTT. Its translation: CASTGQGRQPQHF.

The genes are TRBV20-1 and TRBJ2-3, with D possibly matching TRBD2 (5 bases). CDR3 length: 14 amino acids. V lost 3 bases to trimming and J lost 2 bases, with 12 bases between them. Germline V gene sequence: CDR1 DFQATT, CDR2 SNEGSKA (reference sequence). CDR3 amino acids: CSASYGSNTDTQYF. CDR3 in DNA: TGCAGTGCTAGTTATGGGAGCAACACAGATACGCAGTATTTT.

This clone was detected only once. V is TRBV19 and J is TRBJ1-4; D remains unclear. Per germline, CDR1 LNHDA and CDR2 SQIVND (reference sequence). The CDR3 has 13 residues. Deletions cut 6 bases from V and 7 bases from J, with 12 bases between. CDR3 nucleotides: TGTGCCAGTAGGCCCCGGGTCTCTGAAAAACTGTTTTTT. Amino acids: CASRPRVSEKLFF.

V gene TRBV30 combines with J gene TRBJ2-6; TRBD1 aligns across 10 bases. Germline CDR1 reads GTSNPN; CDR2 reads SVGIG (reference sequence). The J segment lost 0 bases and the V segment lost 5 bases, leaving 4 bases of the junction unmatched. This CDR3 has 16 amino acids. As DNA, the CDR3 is TGTGCCTGGTCCGGGACAGGGGCCTCTGGGGCCAACGTCCTGACTTTC. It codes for CAWSGTGASGANVLTF. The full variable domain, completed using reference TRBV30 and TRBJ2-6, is SQTIHQWPATLVQPVGSPLSLECTVEGTSNPNLYWYRQAAGRGLQLLFYSVGIGQISSEVPQNLSASRPQDRQFILSSKKLLLSDSGFYLCAWSGTGASGANVLTFGAGSRLTVL.

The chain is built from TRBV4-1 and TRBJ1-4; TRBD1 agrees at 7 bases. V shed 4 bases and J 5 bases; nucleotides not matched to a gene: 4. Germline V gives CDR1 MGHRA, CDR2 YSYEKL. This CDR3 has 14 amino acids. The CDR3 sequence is CASSRRDRNEKLFF. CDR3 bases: TGCGCCAGCAGCCGCCGGGACAGAAATGAAAAACTGTTTTTT.

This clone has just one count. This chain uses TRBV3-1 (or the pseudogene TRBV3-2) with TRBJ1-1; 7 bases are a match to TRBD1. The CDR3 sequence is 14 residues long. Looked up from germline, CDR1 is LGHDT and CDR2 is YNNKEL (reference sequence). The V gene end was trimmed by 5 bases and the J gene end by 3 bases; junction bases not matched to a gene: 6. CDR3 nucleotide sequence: TGTGCCAGCAGCGGACGGGACAGAGACACTGAAGCTTTCTTT. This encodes CASSGRDRDTEAFF.

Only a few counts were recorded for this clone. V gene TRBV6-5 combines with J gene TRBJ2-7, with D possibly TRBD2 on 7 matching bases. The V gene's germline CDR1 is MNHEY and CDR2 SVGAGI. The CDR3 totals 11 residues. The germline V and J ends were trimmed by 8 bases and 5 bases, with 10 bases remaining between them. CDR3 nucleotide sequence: TGTGCCAGCTCGCGGGGGCACGAGCAGTACTTC. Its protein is CASSRGHEQYF.

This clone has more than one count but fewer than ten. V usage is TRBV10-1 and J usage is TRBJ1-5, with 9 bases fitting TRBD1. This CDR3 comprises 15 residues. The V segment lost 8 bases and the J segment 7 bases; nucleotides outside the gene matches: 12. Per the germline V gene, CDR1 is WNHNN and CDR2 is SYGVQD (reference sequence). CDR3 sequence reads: CASERGQGMMQPQHF. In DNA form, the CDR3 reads TGCGCCAGCGAAAGGGGACAGGGTATGATGCAGCCCCAGCATTTT.

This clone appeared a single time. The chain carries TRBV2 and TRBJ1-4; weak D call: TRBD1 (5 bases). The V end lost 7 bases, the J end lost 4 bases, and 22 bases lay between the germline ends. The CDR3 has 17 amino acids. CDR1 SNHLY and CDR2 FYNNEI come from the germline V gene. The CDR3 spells CASKLRTGGSGNEKLFF. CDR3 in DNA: TGTGCCAGCAAACTCCGAACGGGGGGGTCCGGTAATGAAAAACTGTTTTTT.

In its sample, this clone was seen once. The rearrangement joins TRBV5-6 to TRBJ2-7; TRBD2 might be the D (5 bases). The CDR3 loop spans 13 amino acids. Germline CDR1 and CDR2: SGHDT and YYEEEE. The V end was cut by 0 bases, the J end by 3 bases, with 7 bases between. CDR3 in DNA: TGTGCCAGCAGCTTGGGAGGGATCTACGAGCAGTACTTC. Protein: CASSLGGIYEQYF.

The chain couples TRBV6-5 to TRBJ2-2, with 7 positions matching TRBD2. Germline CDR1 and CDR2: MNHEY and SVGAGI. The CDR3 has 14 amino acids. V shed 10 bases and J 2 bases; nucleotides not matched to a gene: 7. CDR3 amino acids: CAIPSGRNTGELFF. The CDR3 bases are TGTGCCATCCCTAGCGGTCGTAACACCGGGGAGCTGTTTTTT.

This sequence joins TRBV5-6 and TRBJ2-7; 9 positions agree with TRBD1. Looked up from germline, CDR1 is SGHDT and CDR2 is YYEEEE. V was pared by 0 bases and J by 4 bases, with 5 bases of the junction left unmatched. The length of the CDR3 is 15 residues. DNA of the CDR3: TGTGCCAGCAGCTTGGGGACAGGGGTCGGATACGAGCAGTACTTC. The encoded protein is CASSLGTGVGYEQYF.

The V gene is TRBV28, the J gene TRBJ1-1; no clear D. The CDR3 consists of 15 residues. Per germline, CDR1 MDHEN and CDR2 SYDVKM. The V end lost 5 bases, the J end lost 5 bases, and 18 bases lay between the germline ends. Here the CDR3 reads CASSLPGTAKTEAFF. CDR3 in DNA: TGTGCCAGCAGTCTCCCGGGAACCGCGAAGACTGAAGCTTTCTTT.

Here the CDR3 DNA reads TGTGCCAGTAGAAAAGACATGGTATTGGCTGGCTACACCTTC. Encoded protein: CASRKDMVLAGYTF. The genes are TRBV19 and TRBJ1-2; D unresolved. The germline V and J ends were trimmed by 6 bases and 7 bases, with 18 bases remaining between them. This CDR3 has 14 amino acids. Germline V lookup: CDR1 LNHDA, CDR2 SQIVND (reference sequence).

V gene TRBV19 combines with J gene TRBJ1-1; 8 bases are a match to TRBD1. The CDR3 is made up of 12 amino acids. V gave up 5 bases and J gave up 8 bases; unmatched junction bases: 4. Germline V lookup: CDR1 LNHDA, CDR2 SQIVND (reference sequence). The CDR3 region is CASSVGTGEAFF. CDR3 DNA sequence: TGTGCCAGTAGTGTAGGGACAGGCGAAGCTTTCTTT.

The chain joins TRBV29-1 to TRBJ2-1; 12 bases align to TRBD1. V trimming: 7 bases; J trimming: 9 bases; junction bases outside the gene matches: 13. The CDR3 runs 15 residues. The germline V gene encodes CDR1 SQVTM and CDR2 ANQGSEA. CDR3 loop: CSGTGTGGAVGEQFF. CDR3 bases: TGCAGCGGAACCGGGACAGGGGGCGCAGTGGGTGAGCAGTTCTTC.

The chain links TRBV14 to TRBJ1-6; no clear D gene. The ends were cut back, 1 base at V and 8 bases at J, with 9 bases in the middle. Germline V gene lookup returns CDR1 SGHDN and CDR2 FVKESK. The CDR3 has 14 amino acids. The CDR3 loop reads CASSQGREYSPLHF. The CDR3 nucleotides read TGTGCCAGCAGCCAAGGGCGGGAGTATTCACCCCTCCACTTT.

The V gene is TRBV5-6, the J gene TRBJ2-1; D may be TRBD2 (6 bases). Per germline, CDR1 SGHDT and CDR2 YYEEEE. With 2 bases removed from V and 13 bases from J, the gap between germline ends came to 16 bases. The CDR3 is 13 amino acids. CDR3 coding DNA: TGTGCCAGCAGCTTAGGTAGCGGTCCTACTCAGTTCTTC. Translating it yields CASSLGSGPTQFF.

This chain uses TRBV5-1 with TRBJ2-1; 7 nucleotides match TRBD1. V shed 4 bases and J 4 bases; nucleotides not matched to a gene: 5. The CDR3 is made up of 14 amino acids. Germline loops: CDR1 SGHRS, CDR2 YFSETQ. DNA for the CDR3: TGCGCCAGCAGCCAGGGACAGATATACAATGAGCAGTTCTTC. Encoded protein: CASSQGQIYNEQFF.

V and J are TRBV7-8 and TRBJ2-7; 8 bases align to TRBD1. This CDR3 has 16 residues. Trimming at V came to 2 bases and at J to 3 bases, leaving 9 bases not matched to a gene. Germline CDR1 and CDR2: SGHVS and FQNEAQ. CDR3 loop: CASSLYGTGSIYEQYF. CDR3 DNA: TGTGCCAGCAGCTTATACGGGACAGGCTCTATCTACGAGCAGTACTTC.

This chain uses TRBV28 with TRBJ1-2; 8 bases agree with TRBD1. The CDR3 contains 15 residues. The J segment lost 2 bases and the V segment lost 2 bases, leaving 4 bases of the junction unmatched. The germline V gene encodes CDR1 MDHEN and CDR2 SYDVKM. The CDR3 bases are TGTGCCAGCAGTTTACCCGGACAGGGAAACTATGGCTACACCTTC. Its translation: CASSLPGQGNYGYTF.